This T cell receptor (beta chain) was obtained from a study of shared clonotypes between healthy human individuals. Study context: Plates per donor: three CD4 naive, three CD4 memory, two CD8 naive, one CD8 memory. Whole-study findings and limits: Naive subsets generally exceeded memory subsets in estimated richness.

Naive-designated CD8 cells lacked CD45RO, were positively enriched for CCR7, and omitted terminally differentiated effector memory CD45RA+ cells. Caucasian adults residing in Nashville, Tennessee made up all the donors. Assay execution took place at the deep level. Profiled with immunoSEQ multiplex PCR; TCRdb holds only in-frame clones, not every one. The sample lists fewer than 700,000 clones, around 96% occurring once. On this clone: Its antigen is not known.

The receptor comes from a woman under 40 in good health. The sample comprised naive CD8+ T cells sorted from blood.

The CDR3 sequence: CASSQGQQETQYF. CDR3 DNA: TGTGCCAGCAGCCAGGGACAGCAAGAGACCCAGTACTTC. This sequence joins TRBV11-3 and TRBJ2-5; 7 bases align to TRBD1. This CDR3 is 13 amino acids long. The germline gives CDR1 SGHNT, CDR2 YENEEA. Trimming cost V 5 bases and J 2 bases; bases outside gene matches: 2.